One and the same sample provided the 13 T cell receptor beta chains below, sequenced in a study of blood T cell repertoires in COVID-19. The assay was immunoSEQ multiplex PCR, and TCRdb's table has in-frame clones only and misses some. The sample has hundreds of thousands of clones; 87% are singletons. The sequenced sample was peripheral blood. The receptors stem from a woman aged 45-60 years who had recovered from COVID-19.

The V and J genes are TRBV28 and TRBJ1-1, with a weak D call TRBD1 (6 bases). The V gene lost 5 bases and the J gene lost 5 bases, with 9 bases spanning the gap. Germline-derived CDR1 and CDR2 are MDHEN and SYDVKM. This CDR3 has 12 residues. CDR3: CASSAGVTEAFF. The CDR3, as DNA: TGTGCCAGCAGTGCAGGGGTGACTGAAGCTTTCTTT.

V is TRBV11-2 and J is TRBJ2-5; 11 bases fit TRBD2. From germline, CDR1 is SGHAT and CDR2 FQNNGV. This CDR3 has 14 residues. J was trimmed by 5 bases and V by 5 bases; bases with no gene match: 4. In DNA form, the CDR3 reads TGTGCCAGCAGCCGGACTAGCGGGTCGGAGACCCAGTACTTC. Translated, it gives CASSRTSGSETQYF.

The J gene is TRBJ2-5, the V gene TRBV11-2; D ambiguous. CDR3 size: 13 residues. The germline V and J ends were trimmed by 3 bases and 5 bases, with 10 bases remaining between them. Germline V lookup: CDR1 SGHAT, CDR2 FQNNGV. The CDR3 reads CASSLLFAETQYF. The CDR3 region has the DNA TGTGCCAGCAGCTTGTTGTTTGCGGAGACCCAGTACTTC.

This sequence joins TRBV28 and TRBJ1-2; D is possibly TRBD1 (6 bases). Germline CDR1 and CDR2: MDHEN and SYDVKM. With 4 bases removed from V and 4 bases from J, the gap between germline ends came to 19 bases. This CDR3 has 16 amino acids. CDR3 amino acids: CASSSRQVARSYGYTF. The CDR3, as DNA: TGTGCCAGCAGTTCTCGACAGGTTGCCCGATCCTATGGCTACACCTTC.

V usage is TRBV3-1 (or the pseudogene TRBV3-2) and J usage is TRBJ2-2; 10 bases align to TRBD1. Unmatched junction bases numbered 9, after V lost 0 bases and J lost 5 bases. The CDR3 is 18 residues long. Germline CDR1 is LGHDT and CDR2 is YNNKEL (reference sequence). CDR3 nucleotide sequence: TGTGCCAGCAGCCAAGATAGGGGACGGACAGGGGGAACCGGGGAGCTGTTTTTT. Residues: CASSQDRGRTGGTGELFF.

The J gene is TRBJ1-3, the V gene TRBV4-2; D is unresolved. Germline CDR1 reads LGHNA; CDR2 reads YNFKEQ. There are 16 residues in the CDR3. Trimming stripped 0 bases from V and 0 bases from J, with 9 bases between. The CDR3 is CASSQDVAISGNTIYF. CDR3 nucleotides: TGTGCCAGCAGCCAAGATGTGGCCATCTCTGGAAACACCATATATTTT.

V and J are TRBV2 and TRBJ1-5; TRBD1 is a possible D gene (5 bases). The CDR3 sequence is 16 residues long. The V end was cut by 5 bases, the J end by 2 bases, with 16 bases between. Germline V gene data show CDR1 as SNHLY and CDR2 as FYNNEI. CDR3 protein: CASSPIRAMGNQPQHF. In nucleotides, the CDR3 is TGTGCCAGCAGTCCGATCAGGGCTATGGGCAATCAGCCCCAGCATTTT.

The chain couples TRBV20-1 to TRBJ2-7; D is possibly TRBD2 (5 bases). CDR3 length: 11 residues. The V end was cut by 6 bases, the J end by 6 bases, with 12 bases between. CDR1 DFQATT and CDR2 SNEGSKA come from the germline V gene (reference sequence). CDR3 DNA sequence: TGCAGTGCCCTCCGGGGTCTCGAGCAGTACTTC. It is translated as CSALRGLEQYF.

CDR3 DNA: TGTGCCAGCAGCCTAACCCCCGGACAGGGAGGCGAGACCCAGTACTTC. Protein: CASSLTPGQGGETQYF. The chain employs TRBV3-1 (or the pseudogene TRBV3-2) and TRBJ2-5, with 8 nucleotides matching TRBD1. J was trimmed by 5 bases and V by 4 bases; bases with no gene match: 12. This CDR3 has 16 residues. The germline CDR1 and CDR2 sequences are LGHDT and YNNKEL (reference sequence).

V and J are TRBV2 and TRBJ1-4; 8 nucleotides match TRBD1. V lost 6 bases, J lost 8 bases, and 8 bases stayed unmatched. Germline-derived CDR1 and CDR2 are SNHLY and FYNNEI. The CDR3 extends over 14 amino acids. The CDR3 region has the DNA TGTGCCAGCAGGATGGACAGGGTAGGAGAAAAACTGTTTTTT. Its translation: CASRMDRVGEKLFF.

This chain joins TRBV4-1 and TRBJ2-5; 9 nucleotides line up with TRBD2. CDR1 and CDR2 from the germline V gene are MGHRA and YSYEKL. The CDR3 totals 17 residues. The trim removed 0 bases at V and 4 bases at J, leaving 9 bases unmatched. As DNA, the CDR3 is TGCGCCAGCAGCCAAGACCCACGAGCGGGAGGCGGAGAGACCCAGTACTTC. Translation: CASSQDPRAGGGETQYF.

This clone came up once. The chain links TRBV4-3 to TRBJ1-5; 7 bases are shared with TRBD1. V dropped 0 bases and J dropped 7; count of bases not matched to a gene: 6. The CDR3 loop spans 15 amino acids. Germline lookup yields CDR1 LGHNA and CDR2 YSLEER. The CDR3 DNA follows: TGCGCCAGCAGCCAAGATAGACAGGGAGGACAGCCCCAGCATTTT. Translating gives CASSQDRQGGQPQHF.

The chain combines TRBV18 with TRBJ2-5; 7 bases match TRBD1. Germline V gives CDR1 KGHSH, CDR2 LQKENI. The CDR3 is 15 amino acids. Unmatched junction bases numbered 5, after V lost 0 bases and J lost 4 bases. For the CDR3, the DNA is TGTGCCAGCTCACCACCGTCAAACAGGGGAGAGACCCAGTACTTC. Amino acid sequence: CASSPPSNRGETQYF.